This TCR beta chain was sequenced for a study of T-cell reconstitution after alpha-beta-depleted transplantation in children (dated by TCRdb to the mid-2010s). For context, the study as a whole: Using TCR repertoire profiling, the study quantitatively followed how T-cell immune reconstitution unfolded in children after TCRalphabeta/CD19-depleted allogeneic hematopoietic cell transplantation.

This clonotype came up once. The antigen it recognizes is unknown. Base qualities are not provided; no much larger clone lies one nucleotide away. Receptor amplification or capture employed PCR. Data came from an Illumina HiSeq 2500. TCR libraries were prepared with molecular barcoding, using unique molecular identifiers to normalize TCRbeta repertoire quantification. TCRdb reran the public reads through fastp at Q25 and MiXCR, keeping productive beta chains. Merged by CDR3 protein, the rows form single entries marked with the most common genes and DNA. This sample holds about 500,000 distinct CDR3 sequences; approximately 30% were observed only once. The ten biggest clones cover about 2.3% of the sample. Germline trimming amounts to 4 bases on V and 5 bases on J, with 8 as the count of junction bases outside the gene matches. CDR1 and CDR2 were assigned from the germline V gene (reference sequence) as LGHDT and YNNKEL. Its CDR3 holds 16 amino acids, cysteine through phenylalanine. Kept here is only the CDR3 DNA, which spans 48 bases and is read in frame from base 1.

This receptor was identified in a human donor who donated a stem cell graft to a child with aplastic anemia. The source was PBMCs from the stem cell graft donor, collected from the stem cell graft. The chain is made from TRBV3-1 and TRBJ1-2; 12 bases in between match TRBD1. The encoded CDR3 is CASSPIGTGGLYGYTF. The DNA reads TGTGCCAGCAGCCCTATCGGGACAGGGGGCCTATATGGCTACACCTTC. Full variable domain (CDR3 extended with the reference TRBV3-1 and TRBJ1-2 proteins): DTAVSQTPKYLVTQMGNDKSIKCEQNLGHDTMYWYKQDSKKFLKIMFSYNNKELIINETVPNRFSPKSPDKAHLNLHINSLELGDSAVYFCASSPIGTGGLYGYTFGSGTRLTVV.